These T cell receptor beta chains were read from a single sample in a study of regulatory T cells in long-lasting Graves disease. TCRdb independently ran MiXCR on the multiplex PCR reads; one entry per CDR3 protein. The data hold more than 300,000 distinct CDR3 sequences, with approximately 10% observed a single time. This sample also belongs to another study, concerning T cells in Graves' hyperthyroidism and ophthalmopathy.

The material sequenced was peripheral blood mononuclear cells (PBMCs), taken at new diagnosis, from a patient treated with antithyroid drugs. These receptors all come from a woman aged 18-29 years with Graves disease. The CDR3 runs from the conserved cysteine through the conserved F or W. The D gene is left open where the match is weak. Not all rows give a size; the values are once, few, many and, for expanded clones, a class.

j_call d_call v_call clone_size cdr3_aa cdr3_nt
TRBJ2-1 TRBD2 TRBV4-1 - CASAERDSYNEQFF TGCGCCAGCGCTGAGCGGGATTCCTACAATGAGCAGTTCTTC
TRBJ1-1 - TRBV6-2/TRBV6-3 many CASSDEGRNTEAFF TGTGCCAGCAGCGACGAAGGTAGGAACACTGAAGCTTTCTTT
TRBJ1-2 TRBD1 TRBV9 many CASSLRTGGAPMDGYTF TGTGCCAGCAGCCTACGGACAGGGGGCGCACCAATGGATGGCTACACCTTC
TRBJ2-3 TRBD2 TRBV7-3 many CASSLGLGLAGPDTQYF TGTGCCAGCAGCCTAGGACTTGGACTAGCGGGCCCAGATACGCAGTATTTT
TRBJ2-1 TRBD2 TRBV20-1 many CSASITSGQYNEQFF TGCAGTGCTAGTATTACTAGCGGCCAATACAATGAGCAGTTCTTC
TRBJ1-1 - TRBV2 many CASSEDRKAEAFF TGTGCCAGCAGTGAGGACAGAAAGGCTGAAGCTTTCTTT
TRBJ2-7 - TRBV20-1 many CSAEGVRYEQYF TGCAGTGCGGAGGGGGTACGTTACGAGCAGTACTTC
TRBJ2-7 TRBD1 TRBV13 - CASRKDRASYEQYF TGTGCCAGCAGAAAAGACAGGGCCTCCTACGAGCAGTACTTC
TRBJ2-7 - TRBV3-1 many CASSPGTVSYEQYF TGTGCCAGCAGCCCGGGGACCGTTTCCTACGAGCAGTACTTC
TRBJ2-7 TRBD2 TRBV3-1 many CASSQGLTSGVYEQYF TGTGCCAGCAGCCAAGGGTTGACTAGCGGGGTATACGAGCAGTACTTC
TRBJ1-1 - TRBV20-1 many CSARQENTEAFF TGCAGTGCCAGACAGGAGAACACTGAAGCTTTCTTT
TRBJ2-3 - TRBV6-2/TRBV6-3 many CASSYGSGMGTDTQYF TGTGCCAGCAGTTACGGATCAGGGATGGGCACAGATACGCAGTATTTT
TRBJ1-1 - TRBV20-1 many CSALGGLRGEAFF TGCAGTGCCCTCGGGGGGCTAAGGGGTGAAGCTTTCTTT
TRBJ2-1 - TRBV4-3 few CASSLWGASYNEQFF TGCGCCAGCAGCCTGTGGGGGGCTAGTTACAATGAGCAGTTCTTC
TRBJ2-3 TRBD2 TRBV6-2/TRBV6-3 - CASSYPRTSGGRTDTQYF TGTGCCAGCAGTTACCCGCGGACTAGCGGGGGTCGGACAGATACGCAGTATTTT
TRBJ2-5 TRBD2 TRBV6-1 few CASSTGREGQYF TGTGCCAGCAGCACGGGGAGGGAAGGCCAGTACTTC
TRBJ1-1 - TRBV5-1 many CASSLGRWTQAFF TGCGCCAGCAGCTTAGGACGGTGGACTCAAGCTTTCTTT
TRBJ1-2 TRBD1 TRBV5-1 few CASSLRTGQYGGYTF TGCGCCAGCAGCCTGAGGACAGGTCAATACGGAGGCTACACCTTC
TRBJ2-1 - TRBV7-2 many CASSLAWAGSAYNEQFF TGTGCCAGCAGCTTAGCGTGGGCGGGATCCGCCTACAATGAGCAGTTCTTC
TRBJ1-2 - TRBV7-8 few CASSLGGPFWGYTF TGTGCCAGCAGCTTAGGGGGTCCCTTCTGGGGCTACACCTTC
TRBJ1-1 - TRBV7-3 many CASSSPPGGGDTEAFF TGTGCCAGCAGCTCCCCCCCCGGGGGGGGCGACACTGAAGCTTTCTTT
TRBJ2-7 - TRBV4-3 many CASSQDLGQPYEQYF TGCGCCAGCAGCCAAGATCTTGGTCAGCCCTACGAGCAGTACTTC
TRBJ2-4 - TRBV28 many CASSRPDLNIQYF TGTGCCAGCAGCCGCCCCGACCTCAACATTCAGTACTTC
TRBJ2-1 - TRBV19 - CASSTPGSTNEQFF TGTGCCAGTAGTACCCCGGGTAGCACCAATGAGCAGTTCTTC
TRBJ2-2 TRBD1 TRBV9 few CASSAWDSPTGELFF TGTGCCAGCAGCGCCTGGGACAGCCCGACCGGGGAGCTGTTTTTT
TRBJ2-1 - TRBV24-1 many CATSDFPSSYNEQFF TGTGCCACCAGTGATTTTCCCAGCTCCTACAATGAGCAGTTCTTC
TRBJ1-1 - TRBV6-1 many CASSPRTGTEAFF TGTGCCAGCAGTCCGAGGACGGGCACTGAAGCTTTCTTT
TRBJ2-1 - TRBV12-3/TRBV12-4 few CASSPHNEQFF TGTGCCAGCAGTCCCCACAATGAGCAGTTCTTC
TRBJ2-7 - TRBV6-2/TRBV6-3 few CASSTSGNHEQYF TGTGCCAGCAGCACCTCGGGTAACCACGAGCAGTACTTC
TRBJ2-1 TRBD2 TRBV5-6 - CASSPMGTSGSSGVGPDNEQFF TGTGCCAGCAGCCCGATGGGGACTAGCGGTTCTTCCGGAGTGGGGCCCGACAATGAGCAGTTCTTC
TRBJ2-1 - TRBV28 - CASSQGGRKNNEQFF TGTGCCAGCAGCCAAGGGGGACGAAAGAACAATGAGCAGTTCTTC
TRBJ1-5 - TRBV7-2 - CASSLTGGGAEEHF TGTGCCAGCAGCTTAACGGGCGGAGGCGCAGAGGAGCATTTT
TRBJ2-2 - TRBV7-2 - CASSLFQGSYTGELFF TGTGCCAGCAGCTTATTTCAGGGATCGTACACCGGGGAGCTGTTTTTT
TRBJ2-5 - TRBV9 many CASSVYHRGGETQYF TGTGCCAGCAGCGTATATCACCGAGGTGGAGAGACCCAGTACTTC
TRBJ2-1 TRBD2 TRBV2 many CASSTPAELAASYNEQFF TGTGCCAGCAGTACCCCAGCGGAACTAGCGGCCTCCTACAATGAGCAGTTCTTC
TRBJ1-2 TRBD1 TRBV15 - CATSRYGQGHGYTF TGTGCCACCAGCAGATACGGACAGGGGCATGGCTACACCTTC
TRBJ2-1 - TRBV11-1 many CASSLDGEQFF TGTGCCAGCAGCCTCGACGGAGAGCAGTTCTTC
TRBJ1-2 - TRBV4-3 - CASSQDTGGETNYGYTF TGCGCCAGCAGCCAAGATACTGGGGGCGAGACTAACTATGGCTACACCTTC
TRBJ2-1 - TRBV9 many CASSASGASINEQFF TGTGCCAGCAGCGCTTCGGGGGCCTCGATCAATGAGCAGTTCTTC
TRBJ1-5 - TRBV5-6 many CASSRGGVGGQPQHF TGTGCCAGCAGCAGAGGGGGGGTAGGTGGCCAGCCCCAGCATTTT
TRBJ2-7 TRBD1 TRBV5-6 - CASSSAGFGTGAEQYF TGTGCCAGCAGCTCCGCTGGATTCGGGACAGGGGCCGAGCAGTACTTC
TRBJ1-3 - TRBV15 - CATSMEGTSGNTIYF TGTGCCACCAGTATGGAGGGGACGTCTGGAAACACCATATATTTT
TRBJ2-2 - TRBV18 few CASSPTGLSLRFGELFF TGTGCCAGCTCACCAACCGGGCTGTCTCTACGATTCGGGGAGCTGTTTTTT
TRBJ2-2 TRBD1 TRBV12-3/TRBV12-4 many CASSTNRGSGELFF TGTGCCAGCAGTACCAACAGGGGGTCCGGGGAGCTGTTTTTT
TRBJ1-2 TRBD1 TRBV7-3 many CASSSLDRWNYGYTF TGTGCCAGCAGCTCGTTGGACAGGTGGAACTATGGCTACACCTTC
TRBJ1-5 - TRBV9 many CASSVGQGQPQHF TGTGCCAGCAGCGTAGGGCAGGGTCAGCCCCAGCATTTT
TRBJ2-2 - TRBV20-1 many CSARESLGRELFF TGCAGTGCTAGAGAAAGTTTAGGCCGGGAGCTGTTTTTT
TRBJ1-4 - TRBV7-9 many CASSPTGQDSLFF TGTGCCAGCAGCCCAACGGGACAAGATAGTCTGTTTTTT
TRBJ1-5 - TRBV7-2 many CASSRDRNQPQHF TGTGCCAGCAGCCGTGACAGAAATCAGCCCCAGCATTTT
TRBJ1-6 - TRBV4-2 many CASSQELGDNSPLHF TGTGCCAGCAGCCAAGAGTTAGGAGATAATTCACCCCTCCACTTT
TRBJ2-4 TRBD1 TRBV25-1 few CASSPAQGAPILAKNIQYF TGTGCCAGCAGTCCAGCACAGGGGGCACCTATACTAGCCAAAAACATTCAGTACTTC
TRBJ2-5 - TRBV20-1 many CSARYKGGAETQYF TGCAGTGCTCGGTATAAGGGTGGGGCGGAGACCCAGTACTTC
TRBJ1-1 TRBD1 TRBV18 few CASSPYDRVNTEAFF TGTGCCAGCTCACCATACGACAGGGTGAACACTGAAGCTTTCTTT
TRBJ2-2 TRBD2 TRBV27 many CASSASGGTGELFF TGTGCCAGCAGCGCTAGCGGGGGGACCGGGGAGCTGTTTTTT
TRBJ2-2 - TRBV12-3/TRBV12-4 many CASSLGGGATGELFF TGTGCCAGCAGCTTAGGTGGGGGGGCCACCGGGGAGCTGTTTTTT
TRBJ2-3 - TRBV3-1 many CASSQDLRGGGTDTQYF TGTGCCAGCAGCCAAGATTTGAGGGGGGGCGGGACAGATACGCAGTATTTT
TRBJ1-2 - TRBV7-8 many CASSLESGRPNYGYTF TGTGCCAGCAGCTTAGAGTCAGGGCGGCCTAACTATGGCTACACCTTC
TRBJ2-1 TRBD2 TRBV3-1 many CASSQDGASGYNEQFF TGTGCCAGCAGCCAAGATGGGGCTAGCGGGTACAATGAGCAGTTCTTC